This T cell receptor (beta chain) was observed in a study of cytomegalovirus exposure and HLA in healthy donors. Study results and limitations: The classifier reportedly diagnosed cytomegalovirus status with high sensitivity and specificity. Researchers counted around 170 TCR beta chains as cytomegalovirus-associated. Beyond CMV serostatus, there was no information to go on about immune exposure.

Unrecorded immune exposure was likely among donors, who were nominally healthy when sampled. Trimming took off 4 bases at V and 4 bases at J, with 11 bases between the two ends. The CDR3 loop spans 13 amino acids. Germline CDR1 and CDR2: MNHEY and SMNVEV (reference sequence). A word on this clone: Its antigen remains unidentified.

PCR amplification relied on 60 Vbeta primers (plus 13 Jbeta primers). Profiling relied on immunoSEQ multiplex PCR, and the TCRdb table lists in-frame clones only, not all of them. The sample yields roughly 56,000 clones, more than 60% seen once. The origin of this receptor is a man aged 45-65 years in good health and CMV-seropositive. The rearrangement joins TRBV27 to TRBJ2-7, with D perhaps matching TRBD2 (5 bases). The sample taken for sequencing was PBMCs. Here the CDR3 reads CASSSGLGYEQYF. CDR3 sequence (DNA): TGTGCCAGCAGTTCAGGACTGGGATACGAGCAGTACTTC.